Below, one TCR beta chain is given with its context. Its antigen is as yet unknown. The donors were in the roughly 130-subject validation cohort, distinct from the approximately 610-subject first cohort. The sample originates from a study of cytomegalovirus exposure and HLA in healthy donors. Study-level results: Overall, approximately 180 TCR beta chains were annotated as cytomegalovirus-associated. Through in vitro validation, a few CMV-associated chains were shown to be specific for CMV antigens.

The germline gives CDR1 MNHNS, CDR2 SASEGT. The CDR3 extends over 15 amino acids. The junction had 11 bases not matched to a gene; V was cut back by 7 bases and J by 4 bases. The assay was immunoSEQ multiplex PCR, and TCRdb's table has in-frame clones only and misses some. The data show 150,000 to 200,000 clones, 86% seen once. The chain has TRBV6-1 and TRBJ2-5; 8 positions match TRBD2. Specimen: PBMCs. This TCR was sampled from a man aged 30 to 39 in good health and CMV-seropositive. DNA of the CDR3: TGTGCCAGCACCCAGAGGACTAGCAAGTTAGAGACCCAGTACTTC. Amino acid sequence: CASTQRTSKLETQYF.